This TCR beta chain was found in a study of PD-L1 blockade in urothelial cancer. V dropped 5 bases and J dropped 4; count of bases not matched to a gene: 8. Germline loops: CDR1 SQVTM, CDR2 ANQGSEA. The CDR3 consists of 15 residues. Only in-frame clones appear in the TCRdb table, and some are missing; sequencing was by immunoSEQ multiplex PCR. Here the sample spans over 65,000 clones, roughly 80% being singletons. J is TRBJ2-2 and V is TRBV29-1, with 9 nucleotides matching TRBD1. The clonotype comes from a man aged 65 to 79 with urothelial cancer. The source material was PBMCs, sampled around atezolizumab (anti-PD-L1) treatment. The CDR3 is CSVRPGQGSTGELFF. Here the CDR3 DNA reads TGCAGCGTTCGACCGGGACAGGGCTCCACCGGGGAGCTGTTTTTT.